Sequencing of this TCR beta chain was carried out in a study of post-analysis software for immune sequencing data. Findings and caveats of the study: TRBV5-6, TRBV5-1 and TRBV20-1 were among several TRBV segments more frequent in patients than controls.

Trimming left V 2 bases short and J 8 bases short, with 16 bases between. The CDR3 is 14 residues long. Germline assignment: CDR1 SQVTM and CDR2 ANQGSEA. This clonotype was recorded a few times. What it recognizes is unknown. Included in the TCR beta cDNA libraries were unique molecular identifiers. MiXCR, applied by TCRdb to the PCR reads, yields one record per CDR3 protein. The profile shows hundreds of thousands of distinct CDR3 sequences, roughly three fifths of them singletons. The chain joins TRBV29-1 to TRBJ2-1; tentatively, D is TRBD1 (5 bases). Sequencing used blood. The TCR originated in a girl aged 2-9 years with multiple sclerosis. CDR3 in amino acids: CSVECVGAEDEQFF. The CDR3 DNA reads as TGCAGCGTTGAATGCGTAGGGGCCGAGGATGAGCAGTTCTTC.